The 4 T cell receptor beta chains below come from one sample, sequenced in a study of T-cell memory formation after mild COVID-19. TCRdb reanalysed the 5' RACE reads using MiXCR and keeps one entry per CDR3 protein. The sample holds 500,000 to 650,000 distinct CDR3 sequences, roughly a fifth seen once. The sample consisted of PBMCs or a T cell subset sorted from them (not recorded which). The receptors stem from an adult woman who had mild COVID-19 (a few samples of this study predate the infection). Cell type and time point are not known.

The chain employs TRBV20-1 and TRBJ2-7, with 9 nucleotides matching TRBD1. Germline trimming cut 1 base from V and 5 bases from J; bases unmatched to any gene: 6. Germline loops: CDR1 DFQATT, CDR2 SNEGSKA (reference sequence). There are 14 residues in the CDR3. CDR3 sequence reads: CSARGDRVIHEQYF. CDR3 DNA sequence: TGCAGTGCTAGAGGGGACAGGGTGATCCACGAGCAGTACTTC.

This clonotype appeared a few times. The chain joins TRBV20-1 to TRBJ2-7; D is unclear. V was trimmed by 0 bases and J by 0 bases, leaving 6 bases between them. Germline V gene sequence: CDR1 DFQATT, CDR2 SNEGSKA (reference sequence). The CDR3 runs to 13 residues. The CDR3 nucleotides are TGCAGTGCTAGAGACGGCGGCTCCTACGAGCAGTACTTC. This codes for CSARDGGSYEQYF.

This sequence joins TRBV7-3 and TRBJ2-2, with a tentative D call TRBD2 (5 bases). Germline CDR1 and CDR2: SGHTA and FQGTGA. V was pared by 2 bases and J by 6 bases, with 19 bases between. The CDR3 covers 17 residues. CDR3 bases: TGTGCCAGCAGCTTATGGCCCCCTCCACTAGTTCCCGGGGAGCTGTTTTTT. Encoded protein: CASSLWPPPLVPGELFF.

The chain combines TRBV7-2 with TRBJ1-5; possible D gene TRBD1, 6 bases. The CDR3 totals 14 residues. The germline gives CDR1 SGHTA, CDR2 FQGNSA. Trimming cost V 5 bases and J 5 bases, with 13 bases left between them. This chain's CDR3 is CASSPGHFDQPQHF. In nucleotides, the CDR3 is TGTGCCAGCAGCCCGGGACACTTCGATCAGCCCCAGCATTTT.